These 8 T cell receptor beta chains were all obtained from the same sample, sequenced in a study. Using its own MiXCR run on the 5' RACE reads, TCRdb lists one record per CDR3 protein. Among tens of thousands of distinct CDR3 sequences listed, roughly 25% were seen once. Material for sequencing was naive CD4+ T cells sorted from a lymph node. Specified subset: naive CD4+ T cells, CD4+CD45RA+CD25-. The receptors shown here come from a female donor with breast cancer.

In its sample, this clonotype was seen many times. The chain joins TRBV27 to TRBJ2-5; TRBD2 aligns across 7 bases. In germline, CDR1 is MNHEY, CDR2 SMNVEV (reference sequence). This CDR3 spans 15 amino acids. V lost 7 bases and J lost 4; bases outside the gene matches: 12. The CDR3 loop reads CASTKEAGLRETQYF. CDR3 sequence (DNA): TGTGCCAGCACCAAGGAAGCGGGATTGCGAGAGACCCAGTACTTC.

The gene calls are TRBV29-1 and TRBJ2-2; perhaps TRBD1 as D (6 bases). The CDR3 has 14 residues. Germline lookup yields CDR1 SQVTM and CDR2 ANQGSEA. The germline V and J ends were trimmed by 6 bases and 0 bases, with 11 bases remaining between them. This CDR3 reads CSVLRGANTGELFF. The CDR3 DNA is TGCAGCGTCCTCAGGGGAGCGAACACCGGGGAGCTGTTTTTT.

V usage is TRBV5-8 and J usage is TRBJ2-1, with D unresolved. Trimming took off 10 bases at V and 0 bases at J, with 17 bases between the two ends. The CDR3 is 15 residues long. Germline CDR1 reads SGHTS; CDR2 reads YDEGEE. The CDR3 DNA follows: TGTGCCGGCACCTTGGGCAGTAGCTCCTACAATGAGCAGTTCTTC. Translated: CAGTLGSSSYNEQFF.

This clonotype has a handful of counts. The chain joins TRBV4-3 to TRBJ2-2; D remains ambiguous. The CDR3 runs to 14 residues. With 0 bases removed from V and 6 bases from J, the gap between germline ends came to 8 bases. In germline, CDR1 is LGHNA, CDR2 YSLEER. In nucleotides, the CDR3 is TGCGCCAGCAGCCAAGATCTCCGCCCCGGGGAGCTGTTTTTT. It codes for CASSQDLRPGELFF.

This clonotype was observed at least ten times. This chain links TRBV5-1 with TRBJ1-1, with unresolved D. The CDR3 has 13 amino acids. The germline V gene has CDR1 SGHRS and CDR2 YFSETQ. Trimming cost V 4 bases and J 6 bases, with 13 bases left between them. The CDR3 sequence is CASSHRGDAEAFF. The CDR3 coding sequence is TGCGCCAGCAGCCACCGGGGAGACGCTGAAGCTTTCTTT.

This clonotype has a handful of counts. The chain links TRBV6-5 to TRBJ1-3; D uncertain. CDR1 and CDR2 (germline): MNHEY, SVGAGI. V lost 4 bases, J lost 4 bases, and 5 bases lay in between. The CDR3 is 12 residues long. CDR3 in amino acids: CASSSQGNTIYF. DNA for the CDR3: TGTGCCAGCAGTTCACAGGGAAACACCATATATTTT.

This clonotype was seen more than once but under ten times. The chain has TRBV3-1 and TRBJ2-3; D is uncertain. Trimming cost V 1 base and J 1 base, with 9 bases left between them. In germline, CDR1 is LGHDT, CDR2 YNNKEL (reference sequence). The CDR3 extends over 15 amino acids. The CDR3 region is CASSQVGSGTDTQYF. For the CDR3, the DNA is TGTGCCAGCAGCCAAGTTGGTTCTGGCACAGATACGCAGTATTTT.

This clonotype qualifies as medium-sized. The chain carries TRBV5-1 and TRBJ2-7, with TRBD1 as a possible D gene (5 bases). Trimming shortened V by 1 base and J by 6 bases, and 11 bases separated the two germline ends. There are 13 residues in the CDR3. Germline V gene sequence: CDR1 SGHRS, CDR2 YFSETQ. In DNA form, the CDR3 reads TGCGCCAGCAGCTTGATGGGGCAGGGCGAGCAGTACTTC. Its protein is CASSLMGQGEQYF.